These T cell receptor beta chains were read from a single sample in a study of cytomegalovirus exposure and HLA in healthy donors. TCRdb's table, derived via immunoSEQ multiplex PCR, lists solely in-frame clones and lacks some. Seen here are 110,000 or so clones, approximately 81% observed once, and the top ten hold roughly 2.2%. Input material: PBMCs. The receptors stem from a young woman in good health and CMV-seronegative. CDR3s include the opening cysteine and the closing phenylalanine or tryptophan. A D gene is named only where the DNA matches it firmly. Clone size is given for some rows only: seen once, a few or many times, or a class if the clone is expanded.

d_call: .; clone_size: .; j_call: TRBJ1-4; v_call: TRBV4-2; cdr3_nt: TGTGCCAGCAGCCCCCGACAGTCAACTAATGAAAAACTGTTTTTT; cdr3_aa: CASSPRQSTNEKLFF
d_call: TRBD2; clone_size: .; j_call: TRBJ2-3; v_call: TRBV30; cdr3_nt: TGTGCCTGGAGACTAGCGGGAGTCATAGATACGCAGTATTTT; cdr3_aa: CAWRLAGVIDTQYF
d_call: .; clone_size: .; j_call: TRBJ2-3; v_call: TRBV5-1; cdr3_nt: TGCGCCAGCAGCTTGGTAGGGGTAGGAGATACGCAGTATTTT; cdr3_aa: CASSLVGVGDTQYF
d_call: .; clone_size: .; j_call: TRBJ1-4; v_call: TRBV27; cdr3_nt: TGTGCCAGCCACCCGACGGGGAACCATGAAAAACTGTTTTTT; cdr3_aa: CASHPTGNHEKLFF
d_call: TRBD1; clone_size: .; j_call: TRBJ2-2; v_call: TRBV6-6; cdr3_nt: TGTGCCAGCAGTACGACAGGGAGCCTCACCGGGGAGCTGTTTTTT; cdr3_aa: CASSTTGSLTGELFF
d_call: TRBD1; clone_size: .; j_call: TRBJ2-7; v_call: TRBV27; cdr3_nt: TGTGCCAGCAGTTTAGCAGGACAGGGGGACGAGCAGTACTTC; cdr3_aa: CASSLAGQGDEQYF
d_call: .; clone_size: .; j_call: TRBJ2-7; v_call: TRBV15; cdr3_nt: TGTGCCACCAGCAGAGACACCTACGAGCAGTACTTC; cdr3_aa: CATSRDTYEQYF
d_call: .; clone_size: .; j_call: TRBJ2-3; v_call: TRBV28; cdr3_nt: TGTGCCAGCAGTCCTCGGCGCGGGACCGGGTGGGATACGCAGTATTTT; cdr3_aa: CASSPRRGTGWDTQYF
d_call: TRBD2; clone_size: .; j_call: TRBJ2-5; v_call: TRBV4-1; cdr3_nt: TGCGCCAGCAGCCAAGGTCCTAGCGGGGGTACCGGGACCCAGTACTTC; cdr3_aa: CASSQGPSGGTGTQYF
d_call: .; clone_size: .; j_call: TRBJ2-7; v_call: TRBV6-6; cdr3_nt: TGTGCTAGCAGCAACAGGGATTACGAGCAGTACTTC; cdr3_aa: CASSNRDYEQYF
d_call: TRBD2; clone_size: once; j_call: TRBJ2-3; v_call: TRBV6-1; cdr3_nt: TGTGCCAGCAGTCCCGGACTAGCGACAGATACGCAGTATTTT; cdr3_aa: CASSPGLATDTQYF
d_call: TRBD2; clone_size: once; j_call: TRBJ2-1; v_call: TRBV5-8; cdr3_nt: TGTGCCAGCAGCTTGGCCCCGGGACTAGCGGGAACCAGCTCCTACAATGAGCAGTTCTTC; cdr3_aa: CASSLAPGLAGTSSYNEQFF
d_call: .; clone_size: .; j_call: TRBJ2-6; v_call: TRBV4-1; cdr3_nt: TGCGCCAGCAGCGCCCCCCCGGCTGGGGCCAACGTCCTGACTTTC; cdr3_aa: CASSAPPAGANVLTF
d_call: .; clone_size: .; j_call: TRBJ1-1; v_call: TRBV6-6; cdr3_nt: TGTGCCAGCAGCCCCGGACAGTATGAAGCTTTCTTT; cdr3_aa: CASSPGQYEAFF
d_call: TRBD1; clone_size: .; j_call: TRBJ1-5; v_call: TRBV18; cdr3_nt: TGTGCCAGCTCACCTGGAGACAGGGGACTCGATCAGCCCCAGCATTTT; cdr3_aa: CASSPGDRGLDQPQHF
d_call: .; clone_size: .; j_call: TRBJ2-7; v_call: TRBV7-9; cdr3_nt: TGTGCCAGCAGCCGAATGGGGGCGAGCTACGAGCAGTACTTC; cdr3_aa: CASSRMGASYEQYF
d_call: .; clone_size: few; j_call: TRBJ1-2; v_call: TRBV5-4; cdr3_nt: TGTGCCAGCAGCTTGGCCTTGTCGGAGGAGAGCTATGGCTACACCTTC; cdr3_aa: CASSLALSEESYGYTF
d_call: TRBD1; clone_size: .; j_call: TRBJ2-7; v_call: TRBV5-1; cdr3_nt: TGCGCCAGCAGCACACAGGGGGCGAGTATAGACGAGCAGTACTTC; cdr3_aa: CASSTQGASIDEQYF
d_call: .; clone_size: .; j_call: TRBJ2-1; v_call: TRBV19; cdr3_nt: TGTGCCAGTAGTATTGTGTTCCTGGAGGGTTACAATGAGCAGTTCTTC; cdr3_aa: CASSIVFLEGYNEQFF
d_call: TRBD1; clone_size: .; j_call: TRBJ1-2; v_call: TRBV4-1; cdr3_nt: TGCGCCAGCAGCCAGTCCCCACAGGGGGCCGTCCCGGGGGGCTACACCTTC; cdr3_aa: CASSQSPQGAVPGGYTF
d_call: TRBD2; clone_size: .; j_call: TRBJ2-7; v_call: TRBV4-1; cdr3_nt: TGCGCCAGCAGCCAGTCGGGGGCGGGGGGCTACGAGCAGTACTTC; cdr3_aa: CASSQSGAGGYEQYF
d_call: .; clone_size: .; j_call: TRBJ2-7; v_call: TRBV11-2; cdr3_nt: TGTGCCAGCAGCGCCCAACCGGGACTTTCCTACGAGCAGTACTTC; cdr3_aa: CASSAQPGLSYEQYF
d_call: .; clone_size: .; j_call: TRBJ2-2; v_call: TRBV7-9; cdr3_nt: TGTGCCAGCAGCTTAGGGCTAGGTGGCGGGGAGCTGTTTTTT; cdr3_aa: CASSLGLGGGELFF
d_call: TRBD1; clone_size: few; j_call: TRBJ1-2; v_call: TRBV5-4; cdr3_nt: TGTGCCAGCAGCCCAGGGGGGAATGGCTACACCTTC; cdr3_aa: CASSPGGNGYTF
d_call: TRBD1; clone_size: .; j_call: TRBJ2-7; v_call: TRBV5-6; cdr3_nt: TGTGCCAGCAGCTTGGGACAGGGTATTGTCTACGAGCAGTACTTC; cdr3_aa: CASSLGQGIVYEQYF
d_call: TRBD1; clone_size: few; j_call: TRBJ1-5; v_call: TRBV4-2; cdr3_nt: TGTGCCAGCAGCCAAGATGCGGACAGGGTATATCAGCCCCAGCATTTT; cdr3_aa: CASSQDADRVYQPQHF
d_call: .; clone_size: .; j_call: TRBJ2-2; v_call: TRBV2; cdr3_nt: TGTGCCAGCAGTGAAGGACTAGAAAACACCGGGGAGCTGTTTTTT; cdr3_aa: CASSEGLENTGELFF
d_call: TRBD2; clone_size: .; j_call: TRBJ2-7; v_call: TRBV6-4; cdr3_nt: TGTGCCAGCCCATGGGGGGGAAGCAACGAGCAGTACTTC; cdr3_aa: CASPWGGSNEQYF
d_call: .; clone_size: .; j_call: TRBJ2-3; v_call: TRBV7-2; cdr3_nt: TGTGCCAGCAGCTCGATGGGGCCAGGGGCCACAGATACGCAGTATTTT; cdr3_aa: CASSSMGPGATDTQYF
d_call: .; clone_size: .; j_call: TRBJ2-1; v_call: TRBV11-3; cdr3_nt: TGTGCCAGCAGCATGAACCGACAGACTAGCAATGAGCAGTTCTTC; cdr3_aa: CASSMNRQTSNEQFF
d_call: .; clone_size: .; j_call: TRBJ2-2; v_call: TRBV7-3; cdr3_nt: TGTGCCAGCAGCTTGCGCCCAGGGGTGGCAACCGGGGAGCTGTTTTTT; cdr3_aa: CASSLRPGVATGELFF
d_call: TRBD1; clone_size: .; j_call: TRBJ2-4; v_call: TRBV7-2; cdr3_nt: TGTGCCAGCAGCTGGGACAGGGGAACCAAAAACATTCAGTACTTC; cdr3_aa: CASSWDRGTKNIQYF
d_call: .; clone_size: .; j_call: TRBJ2-5; v_call: TRBV4-1; cdr3_nt: TGCGCCAGCAGCCAAGATAGGCAGGGAGGCGGAGAGACCCAGTACTTC; cdr3_aa: CASSQDRQGGGETQYF
d_call: TRBD1; clone_size: .; j_call: TRBJ2-7; v_call: TRBV7-2; cdr3_nt: TGTGCCAGCAGCTTACGGGGACAGCAGATATACGAGCAGTACTTC; cdr3_aa: CASSLRGQQIYEQYF
d_call: .; clone_size: .; j_call: TRBJ1-5; v_call: TRBV4-1; cdr3_nt: TGCGCCAGCAGCCAAGTTGGGGGGAGGCAGCCCCAGCATTTT; cdr3_aa: CASSQVGGRQPQHF
d_call: .; clone_size: .; j_call: TRBJ1-1; v_call: TRBV6-5; cdr3_nt: TGTGCCAGCAGTTACCGGGGGACGCTTGAAGCTTTCTTT; cdr3_aa: CASSYRGTLEAFF
d_call: TRBD2; clone_size: .; j_call: TRBJ2-7; v_call: TRBV27; cdr3_nt: TGTGCCAGCAGTTACGGGAGGGCGGGATCCTACGAGCAGTACTTC; cdr3_aa: CASSYGRAGSYEQYF
d_call: .; clone_size: .; j_call: TRBJ2-3; v_call: TRBV12-5; cdr3_nt: TGTGCTAGTGGTTTGGTAGTGGCCGCTAGCACAGATACGCAGTATTTT; cdr3_aa: CASGLVVAASTDTQYF
d_call: TRBD2; clone_size: few; j_call: TRBJ2-2; v_call: TRBV10-3; cdr3_nt: TGTGCCATCAGTGCTGGGACTAGCGGGGACTGGAGGATAACTACCGGGGAGCTGTTTTTT; cdr3_aa: CAISAGTSGDWRITTGELFF
d_call: .; clone_size: .; j_call: TRBJ1-1; v_call: TRBV19; cdr3_nt: TGTGCCAGTAGTATAGACCCGATACACAGATCTAACACTGAAGCTTTCTTT; cdr3_aa: CASSIDPIHRSNTEAFF
d_call: .; clone_size: .; j_call: TRBJ1-5; v_call: TRBV5-6; cdr3_nt: TGTGCCAGCAGCTTGGGGCAGGCTAACAATCAGCCCCAGCATTTT; cdr3_aa: CASSLGQANNQPQHF
d_call: .; clone_size: few; j_call: TRBJ1-6; v_call: TRBV18; cdr3_nt: TGTGCCAGCTCACCTCGGGAGCCGCCGCCCCTCCACTTT; cdr3_aa: CASSPREPPPLHF
d_call: .; clone_size: .; j_call: TRBJ2-7; v_call: TRBV27; cdr3_nt: TGTGCCAGCAGCTCGAACGGTCCCTACGAGCAGTACTTC; cdr3_aa: CASSSNGPYEQYF
d_call: .; clone_size: few; j_call: TRBJ2-2; v_call: TRBV7-9; cdr3_nt: TGTGCCAGCAGCTTACTGGGGGCTAGTCGTTCTTCCGGGGAGCTGTTTTTT; cdr3_aa: CASSLLGASRSSGELFF
d_call: TRBD2; clone_size: .; j_call: TRBJ2-1; v_call: TRBV6-5; cdr3_nt: TGTGCCAGCAGTACTAGCGGACCCTCCTACAATGAGCAGTTCTTC; cdr3_aa: CASSTSGPSYNEQFF
d_call: TRBD1; clone_size: .; j_call: TRBJ1-5; v_call: TRBV4-3; cdr3_nt: TGCGCCAGCAGCCAAGGACAGGGAAATCAGCCCCAGCATTTT; cdr3_aa: CASSQGQGNQPQHF
d_call: .; clone_size: few; j_call: TRBJ2-7; v_call: TRBV7-2; cdr3_nt: TGTGCCAGCAGCTTAGGACAGGTAGTCTACGAGCAGTACTTC; cdr3_aa: CASSLGQVVYEQYF
d_call: .; clone_size: .; j_call: TRBJ2-2; v_call: TRBV7-9; cdr3_nt: TGTGCCAGCAGCTTAGTGGCCTCTCACAACACCGGGGAGCTGTTTTTT; cdr3_aa: CASSLVASHNTGELFF
d_call: .; clone_size: .; j_call: TRBJ2-7; v_call: TRBV18; cdr3_nt: TGTGCCAGCTCACGGACTGGGGTACCGGGCGAGCAGTACTTC; cdr3_aa: CASSRTGVPGEQYF
d_call: .; clone_size: few; j_call: TRBJ1-4; v_call: TRBV6-1; cdr3_nt: TGTGCCAGCAGTGAAGCGGGACTTTCCGAAAAACTGTTTTTT; cdr3_aa: CASSEAGLSEKLFF
d_call: TRBD2; clone_size: .; j_call: TRBJ2-1; v_call: TRBV10-2; cdr3_nt: TGCGCCAGCAGTGAGGCTAGCGGGCTCTACAATGAGCAGTTCTTC; cdr3_aa: CASSEASGLYNEQFF
d_call: TRBD2; clone_size: .; j_call: TRBJ2-1; v_call: TRBV14; cdr3_nt: TGTGCCAGCAGCCAACCCGGGACTAGCGGCCACAATGAGCAGTTCTTC; cdr3_aa: CASSQPGTSGHNEQFF
d_call: TRBD2; clone_size: .; j_call: TRBJ2-2; v_call: TRBV6-1; cdr3_nt: TGTGCCAGCAGTGGGACTAGCGAGTGGACCGGGGAGCTGTTTTTT; cdr3_aa: CASSGTSEWTGELFF